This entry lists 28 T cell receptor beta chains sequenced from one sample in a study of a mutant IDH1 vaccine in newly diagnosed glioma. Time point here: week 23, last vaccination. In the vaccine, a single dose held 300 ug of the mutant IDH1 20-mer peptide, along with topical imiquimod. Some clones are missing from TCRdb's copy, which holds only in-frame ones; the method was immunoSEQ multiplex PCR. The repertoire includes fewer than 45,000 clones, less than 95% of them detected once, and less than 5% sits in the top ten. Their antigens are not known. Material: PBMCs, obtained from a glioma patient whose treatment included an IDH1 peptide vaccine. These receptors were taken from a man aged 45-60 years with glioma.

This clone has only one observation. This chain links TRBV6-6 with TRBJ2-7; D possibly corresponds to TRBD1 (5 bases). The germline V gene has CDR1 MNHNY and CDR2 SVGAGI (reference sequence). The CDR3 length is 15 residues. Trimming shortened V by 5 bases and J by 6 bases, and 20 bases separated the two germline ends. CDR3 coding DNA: TGTGCCAGCAGTAAAAACAGGCAGGGCCCAGGCGAGCAGTACTTC. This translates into CASSKNRQGPGEQYF.

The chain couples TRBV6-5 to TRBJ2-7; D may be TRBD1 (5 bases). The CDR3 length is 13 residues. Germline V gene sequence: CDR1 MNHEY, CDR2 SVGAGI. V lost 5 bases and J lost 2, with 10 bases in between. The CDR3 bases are TGTGCCAGCAGTGATCGACAGACCTACGAGCAGTACTTC. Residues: CASSDRQTYEQYF.

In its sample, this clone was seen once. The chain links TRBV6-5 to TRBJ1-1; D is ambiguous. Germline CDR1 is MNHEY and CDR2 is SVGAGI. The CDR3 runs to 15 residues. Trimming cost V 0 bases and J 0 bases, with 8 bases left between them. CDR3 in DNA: TGTGCCAGCAGTTACTCGAATAGGTTGAACACTGAAGCTTTCTTT. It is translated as CASSYSNRLNTEAFF.

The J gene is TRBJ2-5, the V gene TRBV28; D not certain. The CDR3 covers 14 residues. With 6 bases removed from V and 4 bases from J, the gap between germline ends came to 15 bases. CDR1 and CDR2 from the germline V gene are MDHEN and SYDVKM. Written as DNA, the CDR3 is TGTGCCAGCAGCCCAGACCAGAGGATAGAGACCCAGTACTTC. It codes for CASSPDQRIETQYF.

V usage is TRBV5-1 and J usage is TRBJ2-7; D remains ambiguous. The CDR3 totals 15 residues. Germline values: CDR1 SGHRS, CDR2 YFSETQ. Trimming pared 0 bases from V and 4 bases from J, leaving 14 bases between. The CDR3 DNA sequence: TGCGCCAGCAGCTTGGCCACGACCCCGGCGTACGAGCAGTACTTC. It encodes CASSLATTPAYEQYF.

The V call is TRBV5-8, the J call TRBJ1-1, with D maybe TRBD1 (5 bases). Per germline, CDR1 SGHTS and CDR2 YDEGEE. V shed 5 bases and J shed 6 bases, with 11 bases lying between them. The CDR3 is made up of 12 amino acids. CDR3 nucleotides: TGTGCCAGCAGAGTAGGGGCTGCTGAAGCTTTCTTT. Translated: CASRVGAAEAFF.

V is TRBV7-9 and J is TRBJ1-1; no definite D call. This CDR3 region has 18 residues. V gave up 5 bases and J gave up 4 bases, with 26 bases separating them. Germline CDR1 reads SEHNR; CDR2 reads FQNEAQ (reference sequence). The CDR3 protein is CASSPGRAAAVMGTEAFF. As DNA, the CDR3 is TGTGCCAGCAGCCCGGGAAGAGCGGCAGCTGTCATGGGCACTGAAGCTTTCTTT. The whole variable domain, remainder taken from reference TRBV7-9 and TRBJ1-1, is DTGVSQNPRHKITKRGQNVTFRCDPISEHNRLYWYRQTLGQGPEFLTYFQNEAQLEKSRLLSDRFSAERPKGSFSTLEIQRTEQGDSAMYLCASSPGRAAAVMGTEAFFGQGTRLTVV.

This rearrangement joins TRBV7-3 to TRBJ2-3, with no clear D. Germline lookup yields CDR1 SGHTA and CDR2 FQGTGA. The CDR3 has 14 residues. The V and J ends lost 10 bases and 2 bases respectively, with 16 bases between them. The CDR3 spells CAISERPYTDTQYF. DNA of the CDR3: TGTGCCATCTCGGAGCGCCCTTACACAGATACGCAGTATTTT. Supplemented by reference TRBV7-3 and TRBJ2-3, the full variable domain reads GAGVSQTPSNKVTEKGKYVELRCDPISGHTALYWYRQSLGQGPEFLIYFQGTGAADDSGLPNDRFFAVRPEGSVSTLKIQRTERGDSAVYLCAISERPYTDTQYFGPGTRLTVL.

The CDR3 DNA reads as TGTGCCTGGAGTCGGACAGGGGCCCTCCAGACTGAAGCTTTCTTT. Translation gives CAWSRTGALQTEAFF. The rearrangement joins TRBV30 to TRBJ1-1; TRBD1 aligns across 9 bases. V dropped 2 bases and J dropped 5; count of bases not matched to a gene: 9. CDR3 length equals 15 residues. Germline V lookup: CDR1 GTSNPN, CDR2 SVGIG (reference sequence).

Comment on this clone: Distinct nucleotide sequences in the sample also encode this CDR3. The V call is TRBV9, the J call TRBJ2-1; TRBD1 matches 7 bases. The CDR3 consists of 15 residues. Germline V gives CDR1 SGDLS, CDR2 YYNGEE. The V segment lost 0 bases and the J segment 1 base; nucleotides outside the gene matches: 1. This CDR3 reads CASSVGQGSYNEQFF. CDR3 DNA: TGTGCCAGCAGCGTAGGACAGGGATCCTACAATGAGCAGTTCTTC.

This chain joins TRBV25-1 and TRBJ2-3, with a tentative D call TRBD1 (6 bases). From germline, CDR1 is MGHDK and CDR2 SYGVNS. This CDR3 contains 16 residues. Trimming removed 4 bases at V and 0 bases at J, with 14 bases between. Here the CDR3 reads CASSVLDRRSTDTQYF. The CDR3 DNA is TGTGCCAGCAGTGTCTTGGACAGAAGAAGCACAGATACGCAGTATTTT.

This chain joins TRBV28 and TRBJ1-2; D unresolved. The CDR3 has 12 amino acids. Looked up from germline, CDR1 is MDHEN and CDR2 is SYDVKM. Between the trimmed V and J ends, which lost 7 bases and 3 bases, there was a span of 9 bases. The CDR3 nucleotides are TGTGCCAGCAACGAGCGACACTATGGCTACACCTTC. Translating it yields CASNERHYGYTF.

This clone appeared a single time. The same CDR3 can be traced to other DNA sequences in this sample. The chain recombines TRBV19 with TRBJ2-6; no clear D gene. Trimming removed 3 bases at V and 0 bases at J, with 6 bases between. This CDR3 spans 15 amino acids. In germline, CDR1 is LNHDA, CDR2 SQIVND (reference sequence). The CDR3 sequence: CASSIGGSGANVLTF. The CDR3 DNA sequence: TGTGCCAGTAGTATTGGCGGCTCTGGGGCCAACGTCCTGACTTTC.

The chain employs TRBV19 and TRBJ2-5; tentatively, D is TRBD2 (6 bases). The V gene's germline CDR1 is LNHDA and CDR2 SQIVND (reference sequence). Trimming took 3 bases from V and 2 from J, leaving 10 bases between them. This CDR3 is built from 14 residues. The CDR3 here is CASSMGRTQETQYF. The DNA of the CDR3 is TGTGCCAGTAGTATGGGGAGGACTCAAGAGACCCAGTACTTC.

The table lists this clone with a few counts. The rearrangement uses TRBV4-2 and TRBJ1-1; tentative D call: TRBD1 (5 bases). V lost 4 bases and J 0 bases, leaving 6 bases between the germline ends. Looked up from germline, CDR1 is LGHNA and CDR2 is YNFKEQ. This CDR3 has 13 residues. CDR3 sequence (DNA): TGTGCCAGCAGCCCGGGACTGAACACTGAAGCTTTCTTT. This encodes CASSPGLNTEAFF.

The CDR3 spells CASSQERGGVEPQHF. CDR3 nucleotides: TGCGCCAGCAGCCAAGAGCGGGGGGGCGTAGAGCCCCAGCATTTT. The V call is TRBV4-1, the J call TRBJ1-5, with D maybe TRBD1 (6 bases). Germline lookup yields CDR1 MGHRA and CDR2 YSYEKL. The CDR3 runs 15 residues. Trimming stripped 0 bases from V and 8 bases from J, with 14 bases between.

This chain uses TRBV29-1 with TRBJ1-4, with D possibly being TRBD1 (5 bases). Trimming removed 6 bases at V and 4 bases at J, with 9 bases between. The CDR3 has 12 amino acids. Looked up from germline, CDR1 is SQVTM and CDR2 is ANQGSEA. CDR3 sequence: CSVGHSNEKLFF. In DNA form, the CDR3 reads TGCAGCGTCGGACATAGTAATGAAAAACTGTTTTTT. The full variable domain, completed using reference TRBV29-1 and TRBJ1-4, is SAVISQKPSRDICQRGTSLTIQCQVDSQVTMMFWYRQQPGQSLTLIATANQGSEATYESGFVIDKFPISRPNLTFSTLTVSNMSPEDSSIYLCSVGHSNEKLFFGSGTQLSVL.

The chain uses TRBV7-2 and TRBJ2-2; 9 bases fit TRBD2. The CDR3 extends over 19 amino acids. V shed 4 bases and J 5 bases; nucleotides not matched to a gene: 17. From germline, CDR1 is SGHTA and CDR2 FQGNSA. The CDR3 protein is CASSSFRRGGAVGTGELFF. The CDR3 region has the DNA TGTGCCAGCAGCTCCTTCAGGCGCGGGGGGGCCGTCGGTACCGGGGAGCTGTTTTTT. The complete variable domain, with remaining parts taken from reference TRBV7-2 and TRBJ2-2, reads GAGVSQSPSNKVTEKGKDVELRCDPISGHTALYWYRQSLGQGLEFLIYFQGNSAPDKSGLPSDRFSAERTGGSVSTLTIQRTQQEDSAVYLCASSSFRRGGAVGTGELFFGEGSRLTVL.

The CDR3 reads CASSLEGGENTEAFF. The CDR3 DNA is TGCGCCAGCAGCTTAGAGGGGGGGGAGAACACTGAAGCTTTCTTT. The chain employs TRBV5-1 and TRBJ1-1; weak D call: TRBD1 (6 bases). Germline V gene sequence: CDR1 SGHRS, CDR2 YFSETQ. CDR3 length equals 15 residues. V lost 2 bases and J lost 1, with 12 bases in between.

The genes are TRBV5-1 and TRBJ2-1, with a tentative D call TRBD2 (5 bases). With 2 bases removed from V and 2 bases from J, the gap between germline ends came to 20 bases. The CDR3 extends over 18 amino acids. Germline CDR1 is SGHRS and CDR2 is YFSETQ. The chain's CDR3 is CASSFGQVFGVAYNEQFF. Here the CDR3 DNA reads TGCGCCAGCAGCTTTGGGCAAGTGTTCGGGGTGGCCTACAATGAGCAGTTCTTC.

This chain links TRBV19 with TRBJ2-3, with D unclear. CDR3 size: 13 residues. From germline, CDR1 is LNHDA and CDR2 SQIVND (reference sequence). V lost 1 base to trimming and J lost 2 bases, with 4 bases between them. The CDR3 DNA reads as TGTGCCAGTAGTATAGGCTTCACAGATACGCAGTATTTT. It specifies CASSIGFTDTQYF.

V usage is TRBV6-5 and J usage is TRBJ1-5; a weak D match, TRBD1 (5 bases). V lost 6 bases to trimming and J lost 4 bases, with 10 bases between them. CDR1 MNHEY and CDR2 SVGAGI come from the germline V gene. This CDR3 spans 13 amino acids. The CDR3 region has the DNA TGTGCCAGCAGACAGGCCGGAAATCAGCCCCAGCATTTT. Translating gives CASRQAGNQPQHF.

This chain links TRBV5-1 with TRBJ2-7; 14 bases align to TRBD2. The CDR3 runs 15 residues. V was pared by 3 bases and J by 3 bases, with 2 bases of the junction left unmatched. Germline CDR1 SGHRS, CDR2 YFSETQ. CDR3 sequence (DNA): TGCGCCAGCAGCTGGGGGACTAGCGGGGGCTACGAGCAGTACTTC. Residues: CASSWGTSGGYEQYF.

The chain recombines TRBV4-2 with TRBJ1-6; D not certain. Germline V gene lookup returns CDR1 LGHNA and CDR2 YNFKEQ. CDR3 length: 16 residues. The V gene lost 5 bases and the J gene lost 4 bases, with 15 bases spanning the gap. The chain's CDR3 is CASSSLSTEYNSPLHF. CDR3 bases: TGTGCCAGCAGCAGCTTATCGACGGAGTATAATTCACCCCTCCACTTT.

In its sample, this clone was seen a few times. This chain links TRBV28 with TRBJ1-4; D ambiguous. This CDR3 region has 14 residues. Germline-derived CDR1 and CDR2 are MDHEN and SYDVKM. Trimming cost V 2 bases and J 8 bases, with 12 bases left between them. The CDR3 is CASSLPGEAEKLFF. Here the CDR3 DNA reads TGTGCCAGCAGTTTACCCGGGGAGGCGGAAAAACTGTTTTTT.

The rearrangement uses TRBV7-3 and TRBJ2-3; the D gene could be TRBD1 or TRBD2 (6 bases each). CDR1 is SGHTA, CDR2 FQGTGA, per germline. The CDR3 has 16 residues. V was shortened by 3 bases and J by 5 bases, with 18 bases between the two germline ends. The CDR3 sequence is CASSFWGAGSRDTQYF. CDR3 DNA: TGTGCCAGCAGCTTCTGGGGGGCAGGTTCGAGAGATACGCAGTATTTT. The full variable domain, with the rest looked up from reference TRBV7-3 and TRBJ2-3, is GAGVSQTPSNKVTEKGKYVELRCDPISGHTALYWYRQSLGQGPEFLIYFQGTGAADDSGLPNDRFFAVRPEGSVSTLKIQRTERGDSAVYLCASSFWGAGSRDTQYFGPGTRLTVL.

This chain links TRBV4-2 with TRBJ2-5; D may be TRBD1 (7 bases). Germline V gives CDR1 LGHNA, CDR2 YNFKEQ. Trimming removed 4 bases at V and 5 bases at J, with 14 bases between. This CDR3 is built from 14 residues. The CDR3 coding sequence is TGTGCCAGCAGCCCTCGGACAGGAGGGGAGACCCAGTACTTC. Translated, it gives CASSPRTGGETQYF.

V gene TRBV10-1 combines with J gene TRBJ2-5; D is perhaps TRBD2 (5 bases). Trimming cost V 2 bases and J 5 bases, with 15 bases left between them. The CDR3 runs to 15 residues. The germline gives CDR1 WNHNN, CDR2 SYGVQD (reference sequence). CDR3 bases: TGCGCCAGCAGTGAGGGACTCCGGCTGGGGGAGACCCAGTACTTC. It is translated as CASSEGLRLGETQYF.